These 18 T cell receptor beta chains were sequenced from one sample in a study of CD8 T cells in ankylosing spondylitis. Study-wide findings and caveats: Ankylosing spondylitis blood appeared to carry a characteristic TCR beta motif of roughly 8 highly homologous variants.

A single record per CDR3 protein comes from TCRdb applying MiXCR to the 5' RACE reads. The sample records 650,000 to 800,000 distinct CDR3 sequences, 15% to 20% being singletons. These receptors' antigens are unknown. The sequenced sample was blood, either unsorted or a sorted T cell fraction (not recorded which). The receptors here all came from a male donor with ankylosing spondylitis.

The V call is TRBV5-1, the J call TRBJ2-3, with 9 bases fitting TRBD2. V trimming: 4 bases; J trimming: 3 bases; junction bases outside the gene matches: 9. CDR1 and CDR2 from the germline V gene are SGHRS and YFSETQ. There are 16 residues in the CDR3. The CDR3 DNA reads TGCGCCAGCAGCCTCCTAGCGGGGCCGGGGACAGATACGCAGTATTTT. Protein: CASSLLAGPGTDTQYF.

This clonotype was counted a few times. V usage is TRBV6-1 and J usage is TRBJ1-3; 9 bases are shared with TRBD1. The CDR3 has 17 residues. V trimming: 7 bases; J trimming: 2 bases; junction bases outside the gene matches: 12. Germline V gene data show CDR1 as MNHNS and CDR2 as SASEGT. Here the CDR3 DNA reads TGTGCCAGCATGAGGGGGACAGGGCCAAGGGCTGGAAACACCATATATTTT. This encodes CASMRGTGPRAGNTIYF.

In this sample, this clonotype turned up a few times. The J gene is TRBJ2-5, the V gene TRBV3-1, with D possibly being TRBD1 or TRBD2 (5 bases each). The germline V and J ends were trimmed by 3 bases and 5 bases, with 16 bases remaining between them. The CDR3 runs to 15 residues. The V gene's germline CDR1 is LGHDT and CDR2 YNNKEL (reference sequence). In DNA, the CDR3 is TGTGCCAGCAGCCATTTCCTGGGACCGTACGAGACCCAGTACTTC. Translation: CASSHFLGPYETQYF.

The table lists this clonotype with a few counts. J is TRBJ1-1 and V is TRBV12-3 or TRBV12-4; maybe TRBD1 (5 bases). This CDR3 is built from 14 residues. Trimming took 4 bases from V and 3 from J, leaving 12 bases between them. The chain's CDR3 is CASSSRGADTEAFF. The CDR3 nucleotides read TGTGCCAGCAGTTCCCGAGGGGCAGACACTGAAGCTTTCTTT.

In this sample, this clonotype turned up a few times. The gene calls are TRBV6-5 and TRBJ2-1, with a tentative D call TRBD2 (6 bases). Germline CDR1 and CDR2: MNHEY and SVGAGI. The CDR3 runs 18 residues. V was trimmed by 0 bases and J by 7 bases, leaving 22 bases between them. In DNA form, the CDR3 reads TGTGCCAGCAGTTACTCCGGAGGGAGAGGGCAGCCGCGGAATGAGCAGTTCTTC. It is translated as CASSYSGGRGQPRNEQFF.

The CDR3 region has the DNA TGCAGTGCGCGTAGGGGCTCCAATTCCTACGAGCAGTACTTC. Its translation: CSARRGSNSYEQYF. The rearrangement uses TRBV20-1 and TRBJ2-7; maybe TRBD1 (5 bases). The CDR3 totals 14 residues. Germline V gene lookup returns CDR1 DFQATT and CDR2 SNEGSKA (reference sequence). V was pared by 6 bases and J by 1 base, with 16 bases between.

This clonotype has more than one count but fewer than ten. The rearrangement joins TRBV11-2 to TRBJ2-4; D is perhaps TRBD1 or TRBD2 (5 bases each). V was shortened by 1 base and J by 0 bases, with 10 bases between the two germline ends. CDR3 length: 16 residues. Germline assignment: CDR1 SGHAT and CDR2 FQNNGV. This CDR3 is CASSLGGTLAKNIQYF. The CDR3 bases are TGTGCCAGCAGCTTAGGGGGGACCCTAGCCAAAAACATTCAGTACTTC.

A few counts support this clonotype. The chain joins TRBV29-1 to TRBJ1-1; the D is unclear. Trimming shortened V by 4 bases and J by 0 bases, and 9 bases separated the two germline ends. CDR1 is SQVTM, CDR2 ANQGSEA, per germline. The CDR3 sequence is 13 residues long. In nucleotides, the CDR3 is TGCAGCGTTGCCCGGCAGATGAACACTGAAGCTTTCTTT. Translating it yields CSVARQMNTEAFF.

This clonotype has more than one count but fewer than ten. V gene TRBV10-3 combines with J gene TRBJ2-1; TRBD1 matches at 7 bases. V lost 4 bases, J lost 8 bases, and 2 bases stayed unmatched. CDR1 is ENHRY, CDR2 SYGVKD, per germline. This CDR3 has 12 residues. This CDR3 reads CAISAGQYEQFF. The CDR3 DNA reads TGTGCCATCAGTGCGGGACAGTATGAGCAGTTCTTC.

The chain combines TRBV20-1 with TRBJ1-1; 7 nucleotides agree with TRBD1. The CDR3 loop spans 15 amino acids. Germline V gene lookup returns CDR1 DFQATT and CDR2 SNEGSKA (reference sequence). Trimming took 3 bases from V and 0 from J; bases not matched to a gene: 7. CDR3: CSARATGRMNTEAFF. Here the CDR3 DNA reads TGCAGTGCTAGGGCGACAGGGCGTATGAACACTGAAGCTTTCTTT.

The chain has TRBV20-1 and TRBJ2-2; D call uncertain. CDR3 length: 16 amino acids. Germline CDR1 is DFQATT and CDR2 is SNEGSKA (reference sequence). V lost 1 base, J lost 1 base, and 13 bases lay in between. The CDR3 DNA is TGCAGTGCTAGAGTTGTTGGAGTCCGGAACACCGGGGAGCTGTTTTTT. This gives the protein CSARVVGVRNTGELFF.

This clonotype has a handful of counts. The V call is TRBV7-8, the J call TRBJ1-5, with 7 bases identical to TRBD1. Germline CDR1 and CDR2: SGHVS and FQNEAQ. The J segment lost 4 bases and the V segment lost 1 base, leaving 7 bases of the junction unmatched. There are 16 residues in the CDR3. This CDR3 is CASSLGVGTANQPQHF. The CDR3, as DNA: TGTGCCAGCAGCTTAGGAGTGGGGACAGCTAATCAGCCCCAGCATTTT.

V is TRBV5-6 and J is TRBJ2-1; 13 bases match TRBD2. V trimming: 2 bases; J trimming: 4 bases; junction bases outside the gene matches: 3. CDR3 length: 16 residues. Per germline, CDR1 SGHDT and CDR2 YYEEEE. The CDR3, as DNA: TGTGCCAGCAGCTTTTGGACTAGCGGGAGTTACAATGAGCAGTTCTTC. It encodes CASSFWTSGSYNEQFF.

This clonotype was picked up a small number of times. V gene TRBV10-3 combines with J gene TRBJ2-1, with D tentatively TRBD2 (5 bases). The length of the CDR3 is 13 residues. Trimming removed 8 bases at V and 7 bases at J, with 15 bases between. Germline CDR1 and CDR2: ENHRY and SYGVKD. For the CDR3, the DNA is TGTGCCATCTCACTAGTTAGTAGTAATGAGCAGTTCTTC. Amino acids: CAISLVSSNEQFF.

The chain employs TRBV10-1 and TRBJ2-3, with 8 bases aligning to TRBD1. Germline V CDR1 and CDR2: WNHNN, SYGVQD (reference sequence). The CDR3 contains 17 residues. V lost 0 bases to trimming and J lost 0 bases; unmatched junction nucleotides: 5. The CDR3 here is CASSESYQGASTDTQYF. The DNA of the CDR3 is TGCGCCAGCAGTGAGTCATATCAGGGGGCCAGCACAGATACGCAGTATTTT.

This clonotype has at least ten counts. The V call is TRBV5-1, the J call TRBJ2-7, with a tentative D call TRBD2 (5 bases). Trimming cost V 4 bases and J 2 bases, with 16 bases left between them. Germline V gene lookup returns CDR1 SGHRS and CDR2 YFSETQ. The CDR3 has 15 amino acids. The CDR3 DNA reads TGCGCCAGCAGCCCCCATGGGGAGATCGCCTACGAGCAGTACTTC. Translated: CASSPHGEIAYEQYF. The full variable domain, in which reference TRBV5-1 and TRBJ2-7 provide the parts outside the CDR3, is KAGVTQTPRYLIKTRGQQVTLSCSPISGHRSVSWYQQTPGQGLQFLFEYFSETQRNKGNFPGRFSGRQFSNSRSEMNVSTLELGDSALYLCASSPHGEIAYEQYFGPGTRLTVT.

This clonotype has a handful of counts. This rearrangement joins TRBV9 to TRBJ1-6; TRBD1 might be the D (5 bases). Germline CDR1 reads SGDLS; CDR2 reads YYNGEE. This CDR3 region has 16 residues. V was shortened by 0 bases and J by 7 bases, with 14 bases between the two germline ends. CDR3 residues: CASSVDGGLGNSPLHF. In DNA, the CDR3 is TGTGCCAGCAGCGTAGACGGGGGTTTAGGAAATTCACCCCTCCACTTT.

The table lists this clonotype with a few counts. The CDR3 sequence: CASSLRQWGLQETQYF. CDR3 in DNA: TGTGCCAGCAGTTTACGGCAGTGGGGCCTCCAAGAGACCCAGTACTTC. The chain has TRBV12-3 or TRBV12-4 and TRBJ2-5, with D perhaps TRBD1 (5 bases). The CDR3 contains 16 residues. V was trimmed by 2 bases and J by 1 base, leaving 14 bases between them.